This entry lists 15 T cell receptor beta chains sequenced from one sample in a study of PD-1 blockade in mismatch repair-deficient tumors. The method was immunoSEQ multiplex PCR; TCRdb's version includes in-frame clones alone and lacks a portion of them. The sample consists of some 85,000 clones, about 82% of them appearing once. The material sequenced was peripheral blood, taken 44 weeks after starting pembrolizumab. These TCRs come from an adult with mismatch repair-deficient cancer.

The chain is built from TRBV6-5 and TRBJ2-2, with D uncertain. Germline CDR1 and CDR2: MNHEY and SVGAGI. Trimming pared 0 bases from V and 4 bases from J, leaving 9 bases between. The CDR3 runs 15 residues. CDR3 in DNA: TGTGCCAGCAGTTACTCGGCAAAGCCCACCGGGGAGCTGTTTTTT. Its translation is CASSYSAKPTGELFF.

This chain uses TRBV19 with TRBJ1-2; D not resolved. With 1 base removed from V and 6 bases from J, the gap between germline ends came to 9 bases. Germline loops: CDR1 LNHDA, CDR2 SQIVND (reference sequence). The length of the CDR3 is 13 residues. Here the CDR3 reads CASSIAEGHGYTF. The CDR3, as DNA: TGTGCCAGTAGTATAGCGGAAGGCCATGGCTACACCTTC.

The chain couples TRBV5-6 to TRBJ1-3; 7 positions agree with TRBD1. J was trimmed by 0 bases and V by 8 bases; bases with no gene match: 11. The CDR3 sequence is 16 residues long. CDR1 SGHDT and CDR2 YYEEEE come from the germline V gene. CDR3 amino acids: CASRTGQPYSGNTIYF. In DNA, the CDR3 is TGTGCCAGTAGAACGGGACAGCCGTACTCTGGAAACACCATATATTTT.

The rearrangement links TRBV2 to TRBJ1-1; no definite D call. Trimming took 8 bases from V and 1 from J, leaving 14 bases between them. Germline lookup yields CDR1 SNHLY and CDR2 FYNNEI. This CDR3 contains 14 residues. The CDR3 reads CASSDSDRNTEAFF. The DNA of the CDR3 is TGTGCCAGCTCTGACTCCGATAGGAACACTGAAGCTTTCTTT.

The V call is TRBV11-3, the J call TRBJ2-7; TRBD2 aligns across 11 bases. Looked up from germline, CDR1 is SGHNT and CDR2 is YENEEA. This CDR3 spans 18 amino acids. V gave up 2 bases and J gave up 0 bases; unmatched junction bases: 9. The CDR3 loop is CASSLTGLAAITSYEQYF. The DNA of the CDR3 is TGTGCCAGCAGCTTAACGGGACTAGCGGCAATCACCTCCTACGAGCAGTACTTC. The variable domain in full, completed from reference TRBV11-3 and TRBJ2-7, reads EAGVVQSPRYKIIEKKQPVAFWCNPISGHNTLYWYLQNLGQGPELLIRYENEEAVDDSQLPKDRFSAERLKGVDSTLKIQPAELGDSAVYLCASSLTGLAAITSYEQYFGPGTRLTVT.

The sample holds one count of this clone. The V call is TRBV27, the J call TRBJ2-1, with D possibly called TRBD1 or TRBD2 (6 bases each). Looked up from germline, CDR1 is MNHEY and CDR2 is SMNVEV (reference sequence). The length of the CDR3 is 14 residues. The V and J ends lost 0 bases and 6 bases respectively, with 9 bases between them. The DNA of the CDR3 is TGTGCCAGCAGTTTATCGGAGGGGGGCAATGAGCAGTTCTTC. It translates to CASSLSEGGNEQFF.

The rearrangement links TRBV6-1 to TRBJ2-3; 11 nucleotides match TRBD2. This CDR3 comprises 18 residues. Germline CDR1 and CDR2: MNHNS and SASEGT. V shed 4 bases and J 0 bases; nucleotides not matched to a gene: 9. The CDR3 reads CASSVRLLAGGSTDTQYF. CDR3 sequence (DNA): TGTGCCAGCAGTGTTAGGTTGCTAGCGGGAGGCAGCACAGATACGCAGTATTTT.

This clone was detected only a few times. V and J are TRBV19 and TRBJ1-2; D call uncertain. CDR3 size: 14 residues. Trimming removed 7 bases from V and 3 bases from J, with 15 bases in between. Per the germline V gene, CDR1 is LNHDA and CDR2 is SQIVND (reference sequence). Here the CDR3 reads CASMGLRSDYGYTF. The CDR3 DNA is TGTGCCAGTATGGGCTTACGCTCTGACTATGGCTACACCTTC.

The chain uses TRBV5-6 and TRBJ2-1; D unresolved. The CDR3 extends over 13 amino acids. V was clipped by 4 bases and J by 11 bases, with 16 bases between them. Germline CDR1 is SGHDT and CDR2 is YYEEEE. The CDR3 region has the DNA TGTGCCAGCAGCCCCGGGCCAGGCCAACAGCAGTTCTTC. Amino acids: CASSPGPGQQQFF.

This clone came up once. V is TRBV19 and J is TRBJ2-6; D could derive from TRBD1 or TRBD2 (7 bases each). The CDR3 has 20 residues. V lost 8 bases, J lost 1 base, and 27 bases lay in between. Germline V gene data show CDR1 as LNHDA and CDR2 as SQIVND (reference sequence). The CDR3, as DNA: TGTGCCAGTCCTGAGGGGAGGGGGACGACAGGGCCATCTGGGGCCAACGTCCTGACTTTC. Translated, it gives CASPEGRGTTGPSGANVLTF.

A word on this clone: Given a much more abundant clone one base away, this may be a read error. The same CDR3 also results from other DNA sequences found in this sample. This sequence joins TRBV27 and TRBJ2-7; no definite D call. From germline, CDR1 is MNHEY and CDR2 SMNVEV (reference sequence). The CDR3 is 13 residues long. CDR3: CASSPRSSYEQYF. The CDR3 nucleotides read TGTGCCAGCAGTCCAAGGAGCTCCTACGAGCAGTATTTC.

The V gene is TRBV2, the J gene TRBJ1-1; maybe TRBD1 (6 bases). The CDR3 sequence is 14 residues long. Between the trimmed V and J ends, which lost 3 bases and 5 bases, there was a span of 13 bases. Germline-derived CDR1 and CDR2 are SNHLY and FYNNEI. The CDR3 is CASSDGGAWTEAFF. CDR3 in DNA: TGTGCCAGCAGTGATGGGGGGGCTTGGACTGAAGCTTTCTTT. Supplemented by reference TRBV2 and TRBJ1-1, the full variable domain reads EPEVTQTPSHQVTQMGQEVILRCVPISNHLYFYWYRQILGQKVEFLVSFYNNEISEKSEIFDDQFSVERPDGSNFTLKIRSTKLEDSAMYFCASSDGGAWTEAFFGQGTRLTVV.

The rearrangement uses TRBV7-3 and TRBJ2-3; D unclear. Trimming left V 0 bases short and J 2 bases short, with 6 bases between. Germline loops: CDR1 SGHTA, CDR2 FQGTGA. CDR3 length: 14 residues. The CDR3: CASSLTATTDTQYF. The CDR3 DNA is TGTGCCAGCAGCTTAACGGCGACCACAGATACGCAGTATTTT.

V usage is TRBV28 and J usage is TRBJ2-1, with 10 bases matching TRBD2. Germline V CDR1 and CDR2: MDHEN, SYDVKM. V gave up 3 bases and J gave up 6 bases; unmatched junction bases: 2. The CDR3 extends over 14 amino acids. In nucleotides, the CDR3 is TGTGCCAGCAGTTTTTCTAGCGGGAGCAATGAGCAGTTCTTC. This encodes CASSFSSGSNEQFF.

The chain couples TRBV18 to TRBJ1-1; D is ambiguous. CDR3 size: 15 residues. CDR1 is KGHSH, CDR2 LQKENI, per germline. V was clipped by 2 bases and J by 0 bases, with 10 bases between them. The CDR3 spells CASSPSSSMNTEAFF. In nucleotides, the CDR3 is TGTGCCAGCTCACCATCCAGCTCCATGAACACTGAAGCTTTCTTT.